Listed below are T cell receptor beta chains from one sample, sequenced in a study of memory CD8 T cells in hepatitis C reinfection. Sequenced by immunoSEQ multiplex PCR; TCRdb stores in-frame clones only, minus some. The data show approximately 52,000 clones, approximately 89% seen once. Sequencing was performed on naive CD8+ T cells sorted from blood. The receptor set was obtained from a man in his late teens or twenties with hepatitis C virus infection. Both conserved end residues are part of each CDR3. A D gene is named only where the DNA matches it firmly. Rows give clone size only sometimes, using once, few, many, or a class for an expanded clone.

d_gene | j_gene | v_gene | len | abundance | CDR3nt | CDR3aa
TRBD2 | TRBJ2-1 | TRBV9 | 19 | NA | TGTGCCAGCAGCGTAGAAAGTCGGGGGGGAACACTGGGAATCCAGGGGCAGTTCTTC | CASSVESRGGTLGIQGQFF
NA | TRBJ2-1 | TRBV11-3 | 19 | NA | TGTGCCAGCAGCTTAGATCAGAAACGGGGACAAAGATACTACAATGAGCAGTTCTTC | CASSLDQKRGQRYYNEQFF
NA | TRBJ2-2 | TRBV6-5 | 16 | NA | TGTGCCAGCAGTTACCCTCCAGGCCCCGCGCACGGGGAGCTGTTTTTT | CASSYPPGPAHGELFF
NA | TRBJ2-7 | TRBV13 | 12 | NA | TGTGCCAGCAGCTCTGGACAGAGGGAGCAGTACTTC | CASSSGQREQYF
TRBD2 | TRBJ2-3 | TRBV25-1 | 17 | NA | TGTGCCAGCAGTGACCTCGGGACTAGCCCGGGCACAGATACGCAGTATTTT | CASSDLGTSPGTDTQYF
NA | TRBJ1-2 | TRBV6-1 | 13 | few | TGTGCCAGCAGTGAACAGGGTAATTATGGCTACACCTTC | CASSEQGNYGYTF
NA | TRBJ1-5 | TRBV5-8 | 17 | once | TGTGCCAGCAGCTTTTGGGGTTTAGGGGGAGTAGGGCAGCCCCAGCATTTT | CASSFWGLGGVGQPQHF
NA | TRBJ1-1 | TRBV9 | 13 | NA | TGTGCCAGCAGCGCCGGAGGGAACACTGAAGCTTTCTTT | CASSAGGNTEAFF
TRBD2 | TRBJ2-5 | TRBV6-5 | 14 | NA | TGTGCCAGCAGCCCACTAGCGGGAATAGAGACCCAGTACTTC | CASSPLAGIETQYF
NA | TRBJ1-2 | TRBV4-1 | 15 | NA | TGCGCCAGCAGCCCCTTTTGGAGGGGAAGGAACGGCTACACCTTC | CASSPFWRGRNGYTF
TRBD2 | TRBJ2-7 | TRBV6-1 | 15 | NA | TGTGCCAGCAGTCGGACTAGCGGGCTATACTACGAGCAGTACTTC | CASSRTSGLYYEQYF
TRBD1 | TRBJ2-7 | TRBV7-2 | 13 | NA | TGTGCCAGCAGCCTCGGTCAGGGGGCCGAGCAGTACTTC | CASSLGQGAEQYF
NA | TRBJ2-3 | TRBV6-5 | 15 | NA | TGTGCCAGCAGTTACGATCGGGTTACAACAGATACGCAGTATTTT | CASSYDRVTTDTQYF
TRBD2 | TRBJ2-1 | TRBV5-4 | 16 | NA | TGTGCCAGCAGCTCCCTCACTAGCGGGATAAACAATGAGCAGTTCTTC | CASSSLTSGINNEQFF
NA | TRBJ2-4 | TRBV10-2 | 16 | NA | TGCGCCAGCAGTGAGTTAGCGGAGGTAGCCAAAAACATTCAGTACTTC | CASSELAEVAKNIQYF
NA | TRBJ1-1 | TRBV27 | 13 | NA | TGTGCCAGCGGGAGACAGGTGAACACTGAAGCTTTCTTT | CASGRQVNTEAFF
NA | TRBJ2-5 | TRBV29-1 | 13 | NA | TGCAGCGTTGACGAGGAGAACCAAGAGACCCAGTACTTC | CSVDEENQETQYF
TRBD1 | TRBJ1-2 | TRBV6-5 | 15 | NA | TGTGCCAGCAGTTACTCCGGGACAGGGGACTATGGCTACACCTTC | CASSYSGTGDYGYTF
TRBD1 | TRBJ2-5 | TRBV9 | 15 | NA | TGTGCCAGCAGCGCCCGGGACAGCACAGTGGAGACCCAGTACTTC | CASSARDSTVETQYF
TRBD2 | TRBJ2-1 | TRBV6-4 | 16 | once | TGTGCCAGCAGTGACTCATCACGTAGCGGGGGGGATGAGCAGTTCTTC | CASSDSSRSGGDEQFF
NA | TRBJ2-1 | TRBV19 | 15 | NA | TGTGCCAGTCGGCAGGAACCTCTCTCGCAAGAGGAGCAGTTCTTC | CASRQEPLSQEEQFF
NA | TRBJ1-5 | TRBV19 | 13 | once | TGTGCCTCCTCGGGGGGAAACCATCAGCCCCAGCATTTT | CASSGGNHQPQHF
TRBD1 | TRBJ1-5 | TRBV6-6 | 15 | NA | TGTGCCAGCAGCTCAGGACAGGGAACGAGTCAGCCCCAGCATTTT | CASSSGQGTSQPQHF
TRBD2 | TRBJ2-1 | TRBV6-5 | 13 | NA | TGTGCCAGCAGTTACAGCGGGGGTGGGGAGCAGTTCTTC | CASSYSGGGEQFF
NA | TRBJ2-3 | TRBV2 | 16 | NA | TGTGCCAGCAGAACAGATGGGGGGGCAAGCACAGATACGCAGTATTTT | CASRTDGGASTDTQYF
NA | TRBJ2-1 | TRBV29-1 | 14 | NA | TGCAGCGTTGTAATCCGGGACTCCTACAATGAGCAGTTCTTC | CSVVIRDSYNEQFF
NA | TRBJ2-7 | TRBV28 | 15 | NA | TGTGCCAGCAGTTTAGGTGCGGCTAGCAGCCACGAGCAGTACTTC | CASSLGAASSHEQYF
TRBD2 | TRBJ2-2 | TRBV11-2 | 18 | NA | TGTGCCAGCAGCTTAGATTGGACTAGCGGGGCCTACACCGGGGAGCTGTTTTTT | CASSLDWTSGAYTGELFF
NA | TRBJ2-7 | TRBV5-8 | 14 | NA | TGTGCCAGCAGCTTAAGGACAGCCTCCTACGAGCAGTACTTC | CASSLRTASYEQYF
TRBD1 | TRBJ1-1 | TRBV15 | 13 | NA | TGTGCCACCAGCAGAGATTCAGGGGGAGAAGCTTTCTTT | CATSRDSGGEAFF
TRBD1 | TRBJ1-1 | TRBV27 | 16 | once | TGTGCCAGCAGTTTACAGACAGGGGGTATGAACACTGAAGCTTTCTTT | CASSLQTGGMNTEAFF
TRBD1 | TRBJ2-7 | TRBV28 | 13 | NA | TGTGCCAGCAGGCCCGGGACAGCCTACGAGCAGTACTTC | CASRPGTAYEQYF
TRBD2 | TRBJ2-5 | TRBV19 | 13 | NA | TGTGCCAGTAGTTTGGGAGGGCCCGAGACCCAGTACTTC | CASSLGGPETQYF
NA | TRBJ2-7 | TRBV7-2 | 12 | NA | TGTGCCAGCAGCTGGGGCGACTACGAGCAGTACTTC | CASSWGDYEQYF
TRBD2 | TRBJ2-2 | TRBV28 | 15 | NA | TGTGCCAGCAGAATACTAGCGGGAGATGCCGGGGAGCTGTTTTTT | CASRILAGDAGELFF
TRBD1 | TRBJ2-3 | TRBV6-5 | 15 | NA | TGTGCCAGCAGTACCGGGACAGGGTGGTCGAATACGCAGTATTTT | CASSTGTGWSNTQYF
NA | TRBJ1-1 | TRBV6-1 | 15 | NA | TGTGCCAGCAGTCAGAGGGCAGGCCCGAACACTGAAGCTTTCTTT | CASSQRAGPNTEAFF
NA | TRBJ1-2 | TRBV19 | 15 | NA | TGTGCCAGTATGTCAGGGGATGGAACGGGCTATGGCTACACCTTC | CASMSGDGTGYGYTF
NA | TRBJ2-7 | TRBV29-1 | 15 | once | TGCAGCGTTGAAGATCCAGGGGCTGCCACCTACGAGCAGTACTTC | CSVEDPGAATYEQYF
NA | TRBJ2-7 | TRBV5-6 | 15 | NA | TGTGCCAGCAGCTTGGCCGGTAGGGGGTTCCACGAGCAGTACTTC | CASSLAGRGFHEQYF
NA | TRBJ1-1 | TRBV19 | 12 | NA | TGTGCCAGTAGTATGGACAGAATTGAAGCTTTCTTT | CASSMDRIEAFF
TRBD1 | TRBJ2-1 | TRBV7-8 | 15 | NA | TGTGCCAGCAGCTTTGGGACAGACTCCTACAATGAGCAGTTCTTC | CASSFGTDSYNEQFF
TRBD1 | TRBJ1-4 | TRBV4-1 | 15 | NA | TGCGCCAGCAGCCAAGAGACAGGGCAGTTTGAAAAACTGTTTTTT | CASSQETGQFEKLFF
NA | TRBJ2-1 | TRBV9 | 15 | NA | TGTGCCAGCAGCGTAGATAGCGCGACCTACAATGAGCAGTTCTTC | CASSVDSATYNEQFF
TRBD1 | TRBJ2-1 | TRBV28 | 16 | NA | TGTGCCAGCAGTGCTCATCGGGACAGGGTTTACAATGAGCAGTTCTTC | CASSAHRDRVYNEQFF
TRBD1 | TRBJ1-6 | TRBV6-1 | 14 | NA | TGTGCCAGCAGCTCGACAGGGGCGGGTTCACCCCTCCACTTT | CASSSTGAGSPLHF
TRBD1 | TRBJ1-6 | TRBV19 | 13 | NA | TGTGCCAGTAGTATGGACAGGAATTCACCCCTCCACTTT | CASSMDRNSPLHF
NA | TRBJ2-3 | TRBV15 | 16 | NA | TGTGCCACCAGCAGCCTTGGGTTCGGGAGCGCAGATACGCAGTATTTT | CATSSLGFGSADTQYF
NA | TRBJ2-7 | TRBV27 | 13 | NA | TGTGCCAGCAGTTTATCGGAGGGCCACGAGCAGTACTTC | CASSLSEGHEQYF
TRBD2 | TRBJ2-5 | TRBV7-9 | 16 | NA | TGTGCCAGCAGCTCCAGACTAGCGGGGCTCCAAGAGACCCAGTACTTC | CASSSRLAGLQETQYF
NA | TRBJ2-5 | TRBV5-6 | 13 | NA | TGTGCCAGCAGCACCGGACACCTCCAGACCCAGTACTTC | CASSTGHLQTQYF
NA | TRBJ1-1 | TRBV21-1 | 16 | NA | TGTGCCAGCAGCAAAGACTGCGGGAGCCTTGCTCGGTTAGCTTTCTTT | CASSKDCGSLARLAFF
TRBD1 | TRBJ2-2 | TRBV4-3 | 17 | NA | TGCGCCAGCAGCCAAGATCGTAGGACAGGGATCTCCGGGGAGCTGTTTTTT | CASSQDRRTGISGELFF
NA | TRBJ2-7 | TRBV28 | 14 | NA | TGTGCCAGCAGTTCGCGGCAGTCACTCTACGAGCAGTACTTC | CASSSRQSLYEQYF